The 5 T cell receptor beta chains below come from one sample, sequenced in a study of human CD8 memory T cell subsets. UMI-labeled 5' RACE was used, and it produced the TCR beta libraries. TCRdb reprocessed the 5' RACE reads and keeps a single row for each CDR3 protein, giving no DNA. The sample has under 6,000 distinct CDR3 sequences. Sequencing was performed on CD8+ T cells from PBMCs. Source of these receptors: a human donor in good health.

Judged by frequency, this clonotype is medium-sized. The chain joins TRBV29-1 to TRBJ1-1. CDR1 is SQVTM, CDR2 ANQGSEA, per germline. The CDR3 covers 12 residues. The CDR3 loop reads CSVVSEGGEAFF.

The CDR3: CATTPDSGIQPQHF. This sequence joins TRBV23-1 and TRBJ1-5. TRBV23-1 falls under the ORF class, with uncertain function. This CDR3 region has 14 residues.

The V call is TRBV14, the J call TRBJ1-5; TCRdb designates TRBD1, a call that cannot be tested without DNA. This CDR3 is 14 amino acids long. Germline-derived CDR1 and CDR2 are SGHDN and FVKESK. This CDR3 reads CASSPVRGTRPQHF.

The rearrangement links TRBV9 to TRBJ2-2; TCRdb designates TRBD1, a call that cannot be tested without DNA. This CDR3 has 19 residues. The germline V gene encodes CDR1 SGDLS and CDR2 YYNGEE. The CDR3 protein is CASSPDGAGQNSNTGELFF.

The chain has TRBV5-1 and TRBJ2-3; TCRdb's assignment of TRBD1 cannot be checked, as there is no DNA. This CDR3 spans 13 amino acids. Germline V CDR1 and CDR2: SGHRS, YFSETQ. The CDR3 protein is CASGGGATDTQYF.